This passage covers 30 T cell receptor beta chains from one sample sequenced in a study of post-analysis software for immune sequencing data. The authors incorporated unique molecular identifiers into the TCR beta cDNA libraries. TCRdb re-called the PCR reads with MiXCR, one entry per CDR3 protein. The profile shows roughly 160,000 distinct CDR3 sequences, around 34% of them singletons. This specimen was blood, taken after autologous hematopoietic stem cell transplantation. These TCRs come from a girl between 5 and 17 years old with multiple sclerosis.

The V and J genes are TRBV9 and TRBJ2-5, with D perhaps matching TRBD2 (5 bases). The J call is uncertain, as TRBJ2-1 better fits the DNA end. Germline values: CDR1 SGDLS, CDR2 YYNGEE. The CDR3 extends over 13 amino acids. CDR3 DNA sequence: TGTGCCAGCAGCGTAGCTGTGTGGGAGACCCAGTTCTTC. Translated: CASSVAVWETQFF.

V usage is TRBV5-1 and J usage is TRBJ2-1, with 12 bases aligning to TRBD2. The CDR3 runs 16 residues. Unmatched junction bases numbered 10, after V lost 3 bases and J lost 9 bases. Germline CDR1 reads SGHRS; CDR2 reads YFSETQ. The CDR3 DNA follows: TGCGCCAGCAGCTGGGAGACTAGCGGGAGTACCGTTGAGCAGTTCTTC. This gives the protein CASSWETSGSTVEQFF.

This clonotype was seen at least ten times. The V gene is TRBV4-3, the J gene TRBJ1-4, with D unresolved. V lost 4 bases and J 8 bases, leaving 17 bases between the germline ends. Germline V gene lookup returns CDR1 LGHNA and CDR2 YSLEER. The CDR3 is 15 amino acids. CDR3 sequence: CASSRVWPGVEKLFF. The CDR3 coding sequence is TGCGCCAGCAGCCGGGTATGGCCAGGAGTGGAAAAACTGTTTTTT.

The chain couples TRBV6-4 to TRBJ2-1; 9 bases fit TRBD1. CDR3 length: 15 amino acids. Germline V gene data show CDR1 as MRHNA and CDR2 as SNTAGT. V shed 8 bases and J 4 bases; nucleotides not matched to a gene: 9. The CDR3 loop reads CASGFTGGSYNEQFF. Here the CDR3 DNA reads TGTGCCAGCGGGTTTACAGGGGGCAGTTACAATGAGCAGTTCTTC.

The genes are TRBV10-3 and TRBJ1-5; the D gene is possibly TRBD1 (6 bases). Trimming took off 10 bases at V and 3 bases at J, with 16 bases between the two ends. The germline V gene has CDR1 ENHRY and CDR2 SYGVKD. CDR3 length: 14 residues. The CDR3 coding sequence is TGTGCCAGCGGGGAGGCAGGGGACAATCAGCCCCAGCATTTT. Translation: CASGEAGDNQPQHF.

This rearrangement joins TRBV10-3 to TRBJ2-7; D gene uncertain. This CDR3 comprises 13 residues. Trimming removed 2 bases from V and 3 bases from J, with 8 bases in between. CDR1 is ENHRY, CDR2 SYGVKD, per germline. The CDR3 sequence is CAISETDRYEQYF. The CDR3, as DNA: TGTGCCATCAGTGAGACCGACCGCTACGAGCAGTACTTC.

The chain is built from TRBV7-2 and TRBJ2-5; no reliable D call. The CDR3 extends over 14 amino acids. V shed 4 bases and J shed 0 bases, with 9 bases lying between them. In germline, CDR1 is SGHTA, CDR2 FQGNSA. CDR3 in DNA: TGTGCCAGCAGCTACACCCGGGACCAAGAGACCCAGTACTTC. Translation gives CASSYTRDQETQYF.

V gene TRBV7-2 combines with J gene TRBJ2-7; D call uncertain. The CDR3 extends over 14 amino acids. Trimming stripped 6 bases from V and 0 bases from J, with 12 bases between. Per the germline V gene, CDR1 is SGHTA and CDR2 is FQGNSA. The CDR3 DNA reads TGTGCCAGCAGTAGAACTGCAAGCTCCTACGAGCAGTACTTC. It encodes CASSRTASSYEQYF.

The chain is built from TRBV3-1 and TRBJ1-2; perhaps TRBD1 as D (6 bases). Trimming took 4 bases from V and 6 from J, leaving 24 bases between them. The CDR3 runs to 17 residues. Germline CDR1 reads LGHDT; CDR2 reads YNNKEL (reference sequence). CDR3 nucleotide sequence: TGTGCCAGCAGCCCCGAGGCAGGGGCCTTCTGGGACCATGGCTACACCTTC. It encodes CASSPEAGAFWDHGYTF.

CDR3 sequence: CAWSSGSSYEQYF. For the CDR3, the DNA is TGTGCCTGGAGTAGCGGGAGCTCCTACGAGCAGTACTTC. The V gene is TRBV30, the J gene TRBJ2-7; 8 bases agree with TRBD2. This CDR3 is 13 amino acids long. The trim removed 2 bases at V and 0 bases at J, leaving 0 bases unmatched. The germline gives CDR1 GTSNPN, CDR2 SVGIG (reference sequence).

On this clonotype itself: At one of its ends the junction is not consistent with the germline gene, which may arise from a read error. V usage is TRBV7-9 and J usage is TRBJ1-5, with D hard to call. Germline V CDR1 and CDR2: SEHNR, FQNEAQ (reference sequence). The CDR3 totals 14 residues. The CDR3 nucleotides are TGTGCCAGCAGTTTAGCGGGCCCAGGTCAGCCCCAGCATTTT. Its protein is CASSLAGPGQPQHF.

The chain joins TRBV9 to TRBJ2-3; 11 nucleotides align to TRBD1. Germline-derived CDR1 and CDR2 are SGDLS and YYNGEE. The CDR3 has 15 amino acids. V lost 4 bases, J lost 6 bases, and 7 bases stayed unmatched. CDR3 loop: CASSPRDRGLDTQYF. In DNA, the CDR3 is TGTGCCAGCAGCCCCCGGGACAGGGGGTTGGATACGCAGTATTTT.

This clonotype showed up just a few times. This chain connects TRBV24-1 to TRBJ2-3; 7 nucleotides match TRBD2. Germline V gene sequence: CDR1 KGHDR, CDR2 SFDVKD. This CDR3 region has 15 residues. The trim removed 1 base at V and 4 bases at J, leaving 4 bases unmatched. Here the CDR3 DNA reads TGTGCCACCAGTGATTTCGGAGCGGGATCAGATACGCAGTATTTT. Amino acid sequence: CATSDFGAGSDTQYF.

This clonotype was detected a few times. The J gene is TRBJ2-3, the V gene TRBV5-1, with a possible D match to TRBD1 (5 bases). The ends were cut back, 0 bases at V and 6 bases at J, with 14 bases in the middle. Germline V gene lookup returns CDR1 SGHRS and CDR2 YFSETQ. The CDR3 is made up of 15 amino acids. The CDR3, as DNA: TGCGCCAGCAGCTTGGAGGGCAGGGTGTCGGATACGCAGTATTTT. This codes for CASSLEGRVSDTQYF.

The rearrangement links TRBV12-3 or TRBV12-4 to TRBJ2-6; D remains ambiguous. Trimming pared 3 bases from V and 1 base from J, leaving 4 bases between. The CDR3 totals 14 residues. This CDR3 reads CASSFLSGANVLTF. In DNA, the CDR3 is TGTGCCAGCAGTTTTCTTTCTGGGGCCAACGTCCTGACTTTC.

The rearrangement uses TRBV2 and TRBJ1-1; 9 nucleotides match TRBD1. The CDR3 length is 15 residues. CDR1 SNHLY and CDR2 FYNNEI come from the germline V gene. With V trimmed by 6 bases and J by 3 bases, 8 bases remained unmatched. The CDR3 loop reads CASSEQGARDTEAFF. The DNA of the CDR3 is TGTGCCAGCAGCGAACAGGGGGCGCGGGACACTGAAGCTTTCTTT.

This rearrangement joins TRBV6-5 to TRBJ1-4, with D hard to call. V gave up 8 bases and J gave up 3 bases, with 4 bases separating them. Germline values: CDR1 MNHEY, CDR2 SVGAGI. The CDR3 is made up of 11 amino acids. In DNA, the CDR3 is TGTGCCAGCGTCCCTAATGAAAAACTGTTTTTT. It is translated as CASVPNEKLFF.

This chain uses TRBV20-1 with TRBJ2-7; the D gene could be TRBD1 or TRBD2 (5 bases each). Germline V gives CDR1 DFQATT, CDR2 SNEGSKA (reference sequence). The CDR3 length is 15 residues. The V and J ends lost 6 bases and 2 bases respectively, with 20 bases between them. The chain's CDR3 is CSAQLGASKAYEQYF. CDR3 sequence (DNA): TGCAGTGCCCAGCTAGGGGCTAGCAAGGCCTACGAGCAGTACTTC.

Only a few counts were recorded for this clonotype. The chain employs TRBV15 and TRBJ1-1, with D possibly matching TRBD1 (5 bases). V dropped 5 bases and J dropped 1 base, with 14 bases sitting between them. This CDR3 has 15 amino acids. Per germline, CDR1 LNHNV and CDR2 YYDKDF (reference sequence). Here the CDR3 DNA reads TGTGCCACCAGCCCGGGGCGTACGGCGAACACTGAAGCTTTCTTT. Translating it yields CATSPGRTANTEAFF.

V usage is TRBV5-1 and J usage is TRBJ2-7; 8 nucleotides agree with TRBD1. The CDR3 is 14 amino acids. The V gene end was trimmed by 0 bases and the J gene end by 5 bases; junction bases not matched to a gene: 4. CDR1 and CDR2 from the germline V gene are SGHRS and YFSETQ. The CDR3 is CASSLDRGKDEQYF. CDR3 coding DNA: TGCGCCAGCAGCTTGGACAGGGGGAAGGACGAGCAGTACTTC.

The V and J genes are TRBV7-8 and TRBJ2-1; TRBD2 matches at 9 bases. Trimming at V came to 6 bases and at J to 6 bases, leaving 9 bases not matched to a gene. The CDR3 sequence is 15 residues long. CDR1 is SGHVS, CDR2 FQNEAQ, per germline. The CDR3 DNA sequence: TGTGCCAGCAGTACCCTAGCGGGAACTCTCAATGAGCAGTTCTTC. Its protein is CASSTLAGTLNEQFF.

This clonotype was recorded at least ten times. V and J are TRBV29-1 and TRBJ2-3; no firm D call. The CDR3 consists of 11 residues. Looked up from germline, CDR1 is SQVTM and CDR2 is ANQGSEA. V was trimmed by 4 bases and J by 6 bases, leaving 8 bases between them. CDR3 sequence: CSVVGEDTQYF. The DNA for the CDR3 is TGCAGCGTTGTAGGAGAGGATACGCAGTATTTT.

Points on this clonotype: Sequence at one end of the junction differs from germline and may be a read error. The rearrangement uses TRBV5-1 and TRBJ2-1; 9 bases align to TRBD2. The CDR3 loop spans 15 amino acids. The germline CDR1 and CDR2 sequences are SGHRS and YFSETQ. As DNA, the CDR3 is TGCGCCAGCAACCCCGGGACTAGCTCCTACAACGAGCAGTTCTTC. This translates into CASNPGTSSYNEQFF.

J is TRBJ1-1 and V is TRBV20-1, with 7 bases that match TRBD1. The CDR3 runs to 15 residues. The V segment lost 3 bases and the J segment 3 bases; nucleotides outside the gene matches: 10. Germline-derived CDR1 and CDR2 are DFQATT and SNEGSKA (reference sequence). CDR3 sequence reads: CSARTGYRLDTEAFF. CDR3 bases: TGCAGTGCTAGGACAGGGTATCGGCTCGACACTGAAGCTTTCTTT.

This chain connects TRBV7-8 to TRBJ2-5; no definite D call. This CDR3 has 15 residues. Germline CDR1 SGHVS, CDR2 FQNEAQ. V was clipped by 4 bases and J by 2 bases, with 14 bases between them. CDR3: CASSYRYLPQETQYF. The CDR3 nucleotides read TGTGCCAGCAGCTACCGCTACCTCCCGCAAGAGACCCAGTACTTC.

There are many counts of this clonotype. The chain has TRBV4-2 and TRBJ2-1; D ambiguous. The CDR3 sequence is 17 residues long. Trimming removed 0 bases from V and 6 bases from J, with 18 bases in between. CDR1 is LGHNA and CDR2 is YNFKEQ in the germline V gene. The CDR3 here is CASSQDIALGFVNEQFF. The CDR3 DNA sequence: TGTGCCAGCAGCCAAGATATAGCTTTGGGGTTTGTCAATGAGCAGTTCTTC.

V and J are TRBV20-1 and TRBJ2-3; 10 nucleotides line up with TRBD2. CDR1 and CDR2 (germline): DFQATT, SNEGSKA (reference sequence). The CDR3 extends over 17 amino acids. The trim removed 3 bases at V and 2 bases at J, leaving 11 bases unmatched. CDR3 amino acids: CSASSPPSGGVTDTQYF. The CDR3 DNA reads TGCAGTGCTAGCTCCCCTCCTAGCGGGGGTGTCACAGATACGCAGTATTTT.

The rearrangement uses TRBV12-3 or TRBV12-4 and TRBJ2-1, with 8 bases matching TRBD1. CDR3 length equals 15 residues. The trim removed 7 bases at V and 8 bases at J, leaving 13 bases unmatched. CDR3 loop: CASTLVARGQDEQFF. In DNA form, the CDR3 reads TGTGCCAGCACCCTCGTGGCCAGGGGGCAGGATGAGCAGTTCTTC.

The chain joins TRBV28 to TRBJ2-5, with TRBD2 as a possible D gene (5 bases). Germline CDR1 and CDR2: MDHEN and SYDVKM. Trimming left V 5 bases short and J 1 base short, with 14 bases between. CDR3 length: 15 residues. CDR3 sequence reads: CASSGAGVGQETQYF. The CDR3 DNA reads TGTGCCAGCAGTGGTGCGGGTGTGGGCCAAGAGACCCAGTACTTC.

This clonotype was observed a few times. The rearrangement uses TRBV6-1 and TRBJ2-1; TRBD2 is a possible D gene (6 bases). CDR1 and CDR2 from the germline V gene are MNHNS and SASEGT. Trimming took 2 bases from V and 9 from J, leaving 11 bases between them. This CDR3 has 13 amino acids. This chain's CDR3 is CASSEFGGSEQFF. In DNA, the CDR3 is TGTGCCAGCAGTGAATTCGGGGGTAGTGAGCAGTTCTTC.